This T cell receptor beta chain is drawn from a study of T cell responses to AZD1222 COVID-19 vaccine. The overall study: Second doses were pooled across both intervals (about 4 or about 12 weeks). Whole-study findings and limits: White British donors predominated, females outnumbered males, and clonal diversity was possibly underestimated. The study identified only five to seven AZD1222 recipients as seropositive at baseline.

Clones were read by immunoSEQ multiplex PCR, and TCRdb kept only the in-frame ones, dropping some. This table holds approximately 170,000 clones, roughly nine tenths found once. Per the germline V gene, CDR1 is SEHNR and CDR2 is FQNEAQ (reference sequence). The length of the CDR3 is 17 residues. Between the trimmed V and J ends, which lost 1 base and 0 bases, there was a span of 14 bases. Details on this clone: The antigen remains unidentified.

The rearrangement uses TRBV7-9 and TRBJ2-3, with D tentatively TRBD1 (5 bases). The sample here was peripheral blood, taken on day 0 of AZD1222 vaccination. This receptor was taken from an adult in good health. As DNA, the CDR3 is TGTGCCAGCAGCTTAGTTCGGCAGGGCACTAGCACAGATACGCAGTATTTT. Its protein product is CASSLVRQGTSTDTQYF.